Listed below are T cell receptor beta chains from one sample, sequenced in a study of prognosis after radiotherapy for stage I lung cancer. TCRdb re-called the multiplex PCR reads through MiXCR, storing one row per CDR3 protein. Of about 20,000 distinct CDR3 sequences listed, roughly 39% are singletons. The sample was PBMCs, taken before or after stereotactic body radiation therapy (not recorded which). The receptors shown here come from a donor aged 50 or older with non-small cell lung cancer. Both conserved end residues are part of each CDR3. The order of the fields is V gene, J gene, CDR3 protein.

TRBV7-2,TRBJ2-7,CASSRRLAGGSYEQYF
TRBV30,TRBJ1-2,CAWSGAGGYTF
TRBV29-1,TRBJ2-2,CSVDSGGITGELFF
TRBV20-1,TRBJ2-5,CSARVVAGDQETQYF
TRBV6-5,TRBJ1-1,CASSPSRAANTEAFF
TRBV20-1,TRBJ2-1,CSAEGSAPLYNEQFF
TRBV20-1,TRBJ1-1,CSARLVVTEAFF
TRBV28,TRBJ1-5,CASSQGNQPQHF
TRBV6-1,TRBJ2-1,CAIKFSSYNEQFF
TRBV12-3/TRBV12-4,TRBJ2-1,CASSLAGGVIMREQFF
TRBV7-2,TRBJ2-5,CASSSGTGSWF
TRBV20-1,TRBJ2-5,CSARKGGKGETQYF
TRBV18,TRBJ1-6,CASSQGQSSYNSPLHF
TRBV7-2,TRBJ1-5,CASRGRNSNQPQHF
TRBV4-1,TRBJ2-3,CASSQVAGGPSTDTQYF
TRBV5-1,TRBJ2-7,CTSSKGTGEQYF
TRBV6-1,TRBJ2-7,CATGQGYSYEQYF
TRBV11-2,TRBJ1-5,CASSLDRLNQPQHF
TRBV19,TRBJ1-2,CASSISVLVYGYTF
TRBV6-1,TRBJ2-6,CASSRLRYGANVLTF
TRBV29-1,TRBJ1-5,CSVEVGGTGNQPQHF
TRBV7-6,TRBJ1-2,CASRERQGFGGYTF
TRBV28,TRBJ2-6,CASSFLGNAGANVLTF
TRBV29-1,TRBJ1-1,CSVEKGLVDTEAFF
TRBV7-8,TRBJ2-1,CASSLPVQGALDEQFF
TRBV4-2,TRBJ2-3,CASSQEGLAGDTQYF
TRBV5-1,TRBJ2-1,CASSLGIYNEQFF
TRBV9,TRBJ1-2,CASSVAGTYGYTF
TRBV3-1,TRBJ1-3,CASSGTSSGNTIYF
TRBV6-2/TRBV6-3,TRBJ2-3,CASSEGLAGALSTDTQYF
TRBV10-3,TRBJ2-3,CASRPGLAGGRSTDTQYF
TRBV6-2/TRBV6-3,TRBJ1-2,CASSETYGYTF
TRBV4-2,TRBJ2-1,CASSQVMGDNEQFF
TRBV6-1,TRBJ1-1,CASRPQGRPTEAFF
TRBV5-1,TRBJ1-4,CASSFWTGLFATNEKLLF
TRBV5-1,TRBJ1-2,CASSIPTVDRGYTF
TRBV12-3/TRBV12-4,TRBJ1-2,CASSLSSNGYTF
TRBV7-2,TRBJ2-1,CASSPVLGRTFF
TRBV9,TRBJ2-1,CASSVGGGSPYNEQFF
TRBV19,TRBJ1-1,CASSTPGRTEAFF
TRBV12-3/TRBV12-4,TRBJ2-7,CASSLGAGTGSGEQYF
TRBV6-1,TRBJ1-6,CASSESRGLYSPLHF
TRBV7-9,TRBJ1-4,CASSLRVTSTNEKLFF
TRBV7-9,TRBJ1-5,CASSLTPQWGMRSQPQHF
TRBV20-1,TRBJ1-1,CSALDRRKNRNTEAFF
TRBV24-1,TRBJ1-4,CATSDNPGGGLNEKLFF
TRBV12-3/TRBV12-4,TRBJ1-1,CASTFTGRTEAFF
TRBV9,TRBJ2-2,CASGKDTNTGELFF
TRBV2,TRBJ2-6,CASSSDSNSGANVLTF
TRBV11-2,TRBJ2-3,CASSKTPGRALRDTQYF
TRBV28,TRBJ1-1,CASSFLAPGAFF
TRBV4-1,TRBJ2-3,CFSSPGLAGANTQYF
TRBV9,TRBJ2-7,CASSPPRQHYEQYF
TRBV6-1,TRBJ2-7,CASIKSYEQYF
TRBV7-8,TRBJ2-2,CASSLAGSSGNTGELFF